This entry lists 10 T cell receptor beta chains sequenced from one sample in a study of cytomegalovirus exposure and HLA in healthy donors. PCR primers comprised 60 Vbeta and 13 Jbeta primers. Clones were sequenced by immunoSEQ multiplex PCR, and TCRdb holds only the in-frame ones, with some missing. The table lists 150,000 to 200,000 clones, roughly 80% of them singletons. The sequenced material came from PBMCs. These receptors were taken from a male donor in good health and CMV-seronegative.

CDR3 sequence reads: CASSVKPGLAGEFASSNEQFF. The CDR3 DNA is TGTGCCAGCAGCGTCAAGCCGGGACTAGCGGGAGAGTTCGCCTCGAGCAATGAGCAGTTCTTC. V is TRBV9 and J is TRBJ2-1, with TRBD2 identical over 14 bases. The CDR3 is 21 residues long. Germline lookup yields CDR1 SGDLS and CDR2 YYNGEE. The V and J ends lost 2 bases and 6 bases, in that order; junction bases with no gene match: 19.

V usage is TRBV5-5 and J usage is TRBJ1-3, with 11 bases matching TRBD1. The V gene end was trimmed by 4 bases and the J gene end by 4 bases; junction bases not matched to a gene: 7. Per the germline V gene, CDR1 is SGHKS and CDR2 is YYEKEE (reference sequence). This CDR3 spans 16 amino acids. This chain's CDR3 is CASSPLDRGLGNTIYF. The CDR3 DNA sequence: TGTGCCAGCAGCCCATTGGACAGGGGGCTCGGAAACACCATATATTTT. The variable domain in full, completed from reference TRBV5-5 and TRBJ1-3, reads DAGVTQSPTHLIKTRGQQVTLRCSPISGHKSVSWYQQVLGQGPQFIFQYYEKEERGRGNFPDRFSARQFPNYSSELNVNALLLGDSALYLCASSPLDRGLGNTIYFGEGSWLTVV.

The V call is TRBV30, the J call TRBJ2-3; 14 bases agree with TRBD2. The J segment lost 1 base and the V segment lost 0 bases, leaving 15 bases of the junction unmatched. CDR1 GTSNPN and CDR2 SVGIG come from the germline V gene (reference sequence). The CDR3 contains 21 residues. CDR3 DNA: TGTGCCTGGAGTGTAGGGTGGGGACTAGCGGGGGCGTCCAGAGGCACAGATACGCAGTATTTT. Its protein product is CAWSVGWGLAGASRGTDTQYF.

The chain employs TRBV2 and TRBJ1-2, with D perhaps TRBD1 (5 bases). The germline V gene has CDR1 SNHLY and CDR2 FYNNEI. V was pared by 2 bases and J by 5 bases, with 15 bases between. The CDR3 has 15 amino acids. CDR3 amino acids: CASSESWGVRYGYTF. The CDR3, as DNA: TGTGCCAGCAGTGAAAGTTGGGGGGTTCGGTATGGCTACACCTTC. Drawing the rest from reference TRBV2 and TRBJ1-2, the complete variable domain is EPEVTQTPSHQVTQMGQEVILRCVPISNHLYFYWYRQILGQKVEFLVSFYNNEISEKSEIFDDQFSVERPDGSNFTLKIRSTKLEDSAMYFCASSESWGVRYGYTFGSGTRLTVV.

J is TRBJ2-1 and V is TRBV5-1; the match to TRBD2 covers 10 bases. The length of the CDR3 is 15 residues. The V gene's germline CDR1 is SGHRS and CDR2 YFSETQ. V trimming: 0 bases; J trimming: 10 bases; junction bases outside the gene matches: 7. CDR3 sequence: CASSLGTSGRVEQFF. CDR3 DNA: TGCGCCAGCAGCTTGGGGACTAGCGGCCGGGTGGAGCAGTTCTTC.

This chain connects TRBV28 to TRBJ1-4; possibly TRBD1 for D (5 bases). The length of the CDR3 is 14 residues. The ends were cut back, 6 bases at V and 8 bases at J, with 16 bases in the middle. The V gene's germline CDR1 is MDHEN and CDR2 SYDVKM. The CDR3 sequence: CASRATGSGEKLFF. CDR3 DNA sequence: TGTGCCAGCAGAGCCACAGGTAGTGGGGAAAAACTGTTTTTT.

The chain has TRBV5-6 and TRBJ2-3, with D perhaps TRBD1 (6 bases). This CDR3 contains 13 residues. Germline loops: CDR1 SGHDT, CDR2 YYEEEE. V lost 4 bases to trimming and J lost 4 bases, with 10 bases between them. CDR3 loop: CASSRTVADTQYF. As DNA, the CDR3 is TGTGCCAGCAGCCGGACAGTGGCAGATACGCAGTATTTT.

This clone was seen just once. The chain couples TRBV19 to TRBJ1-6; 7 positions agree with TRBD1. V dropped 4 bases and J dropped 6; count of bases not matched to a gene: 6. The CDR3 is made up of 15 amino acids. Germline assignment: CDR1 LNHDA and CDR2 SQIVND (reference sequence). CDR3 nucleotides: TGTGCCAGTAGTACCGGCCAGGGGGTTAATTCACCCCTCCACTTT. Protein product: CASSTGQGVNSPLHF.

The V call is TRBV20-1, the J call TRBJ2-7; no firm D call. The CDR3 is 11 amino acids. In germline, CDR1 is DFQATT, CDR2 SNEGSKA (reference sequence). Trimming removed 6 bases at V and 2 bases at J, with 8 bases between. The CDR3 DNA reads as TGCAGTGCACCCGAGGCCTACGAGCAGTACTTC. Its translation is CSAPEAYEQYF.

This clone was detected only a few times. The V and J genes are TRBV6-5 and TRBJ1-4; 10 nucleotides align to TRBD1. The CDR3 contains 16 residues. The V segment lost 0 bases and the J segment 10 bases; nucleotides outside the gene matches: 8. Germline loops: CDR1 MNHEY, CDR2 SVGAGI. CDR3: CASSYSGTGAGGKLFF. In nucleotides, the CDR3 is TGTGCCAGCAGTTACTCAGGGACAGGGGCGGGGGGAAAACTGTTTTTT.